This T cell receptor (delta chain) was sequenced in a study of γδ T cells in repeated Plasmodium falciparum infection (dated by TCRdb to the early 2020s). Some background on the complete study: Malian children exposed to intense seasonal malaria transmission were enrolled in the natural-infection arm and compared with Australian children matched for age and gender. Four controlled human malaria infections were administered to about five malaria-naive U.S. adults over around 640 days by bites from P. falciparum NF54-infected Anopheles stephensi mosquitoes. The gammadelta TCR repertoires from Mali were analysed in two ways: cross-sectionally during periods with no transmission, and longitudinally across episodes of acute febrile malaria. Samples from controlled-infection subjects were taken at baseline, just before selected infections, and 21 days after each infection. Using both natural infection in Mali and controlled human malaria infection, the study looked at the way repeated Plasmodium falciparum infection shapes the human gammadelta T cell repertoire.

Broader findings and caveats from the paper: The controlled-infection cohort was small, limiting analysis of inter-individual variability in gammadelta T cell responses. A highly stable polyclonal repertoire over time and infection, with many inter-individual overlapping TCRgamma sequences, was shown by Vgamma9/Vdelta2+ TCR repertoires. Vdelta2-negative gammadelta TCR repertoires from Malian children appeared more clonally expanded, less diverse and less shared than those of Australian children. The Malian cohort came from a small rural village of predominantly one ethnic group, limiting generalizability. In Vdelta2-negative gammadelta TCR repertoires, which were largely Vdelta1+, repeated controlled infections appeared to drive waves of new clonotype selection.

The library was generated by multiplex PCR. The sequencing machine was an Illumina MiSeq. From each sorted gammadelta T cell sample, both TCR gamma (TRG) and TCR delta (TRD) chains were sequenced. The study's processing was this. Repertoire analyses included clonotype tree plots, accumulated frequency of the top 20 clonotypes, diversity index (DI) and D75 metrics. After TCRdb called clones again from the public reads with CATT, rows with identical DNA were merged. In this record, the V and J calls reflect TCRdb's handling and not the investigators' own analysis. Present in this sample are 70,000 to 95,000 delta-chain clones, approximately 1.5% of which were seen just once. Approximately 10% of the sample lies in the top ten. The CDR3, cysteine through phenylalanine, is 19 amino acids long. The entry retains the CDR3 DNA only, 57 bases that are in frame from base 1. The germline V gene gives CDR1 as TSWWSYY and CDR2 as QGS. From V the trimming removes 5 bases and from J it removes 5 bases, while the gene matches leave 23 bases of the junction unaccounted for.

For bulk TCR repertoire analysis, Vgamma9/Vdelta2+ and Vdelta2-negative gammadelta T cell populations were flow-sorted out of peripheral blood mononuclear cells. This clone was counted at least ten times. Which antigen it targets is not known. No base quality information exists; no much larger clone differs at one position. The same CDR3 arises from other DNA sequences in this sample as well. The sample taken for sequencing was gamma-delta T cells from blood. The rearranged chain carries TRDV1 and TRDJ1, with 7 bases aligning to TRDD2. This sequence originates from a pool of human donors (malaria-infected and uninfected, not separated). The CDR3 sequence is CALGKMEPSSFRREDKLIF. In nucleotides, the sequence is TGTGCTCTTGGGAAAATGGAGCCTTCCTCTTTCCGTAGGGAGGATAAACTCATCTTT.